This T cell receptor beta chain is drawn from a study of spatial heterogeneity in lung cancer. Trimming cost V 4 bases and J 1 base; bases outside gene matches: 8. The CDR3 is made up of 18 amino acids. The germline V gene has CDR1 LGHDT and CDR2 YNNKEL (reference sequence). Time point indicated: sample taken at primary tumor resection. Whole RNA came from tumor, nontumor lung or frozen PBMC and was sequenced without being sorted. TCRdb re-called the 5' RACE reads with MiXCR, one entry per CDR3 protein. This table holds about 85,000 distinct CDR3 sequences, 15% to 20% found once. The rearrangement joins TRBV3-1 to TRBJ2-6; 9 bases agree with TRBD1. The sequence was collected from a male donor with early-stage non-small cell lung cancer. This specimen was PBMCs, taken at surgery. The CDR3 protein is CASSLRDRALSGANVLTF. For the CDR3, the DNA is TGTGCCAGCAGCCTCCGGGACAGGGCTTTATCTGGGGCCAACGTCCTGACTTTC.